This TCR beta chain derives from a study of shared T cell receptors in the human thymus. From germline, CDR1 is LGHNA and CDR2 YSLEER. The CDR3 spans 14 residues. Trimming shortened V by 4 bases and J by 1 base, and 10 bases separated the two germline ends. Here immunoSEQ multiplex PCR was the method, and the copy in TCRdb shows in-frame clones only, minus some. The data contain almost 550,000 clones, roughly 74% of them singletons. These records were also assigned to another study, of human thymus T cells. That paper states: Donor material was obtained from healthy Finnish infants undergoing corrective surgery for congenital heart defects. Surgeons resected thymus tissue during corrective heart surgery. There appeared to be biased usage of V and J genes in thymic and blood repertoires. Related reports documented highly overlapping thymic repertoires among unrelated individuals.

This chain uses TRBV4-3 with TRBJ1-1; perhaps TRBD1 as D (6 bases). This TCR derives from a boy under three years old with a congenital heart defect. The specimen sequenced was thymocytes. This CDR3 reads CASSLRQENTEAFF. CDR3 nucleotide sequence: TGCGCCAGCAGCCTGAGACAGGAGAACACTGAAGCTTTCTTT.